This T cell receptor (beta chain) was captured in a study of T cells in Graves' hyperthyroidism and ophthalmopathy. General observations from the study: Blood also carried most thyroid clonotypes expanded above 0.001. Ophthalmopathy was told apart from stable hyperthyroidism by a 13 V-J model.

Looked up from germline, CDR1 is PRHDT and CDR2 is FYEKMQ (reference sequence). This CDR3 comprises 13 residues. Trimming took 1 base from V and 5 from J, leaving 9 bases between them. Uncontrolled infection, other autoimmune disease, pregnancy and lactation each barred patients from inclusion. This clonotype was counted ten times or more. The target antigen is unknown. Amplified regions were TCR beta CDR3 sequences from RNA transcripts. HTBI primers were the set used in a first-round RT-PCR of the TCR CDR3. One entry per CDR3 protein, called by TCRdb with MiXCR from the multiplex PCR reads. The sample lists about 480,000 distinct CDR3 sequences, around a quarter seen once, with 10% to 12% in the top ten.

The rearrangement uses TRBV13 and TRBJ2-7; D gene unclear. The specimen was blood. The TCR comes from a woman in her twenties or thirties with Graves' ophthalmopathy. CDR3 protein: CASSLEGSNEQYF. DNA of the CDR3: TGTGCCAGCAGCTTAGAGGGATCGAACGAGCAGTACTTC.